A few counts support the clone carrying this T cell receptor (beta chain). Its matching antigen is unknown. There are 13 residues in the CDR3. Germline assignment: CDR1 LGHDT and CDR2 YNNKEL (reference sequence). V lost 8 bases to trimming and J lost 2 bases, with 12 bases between them. The data were obtained in a study of blood T cells in healthy people across ages. Whole-study findings and limits: Investigators viewed diversity estimates from one million T cells as underestimates, the study reported.

Alongside a J-beta primer mix, a sample-barcoded 5' primer served in a second PCR lasting roughly 6 to 11 cycles. Sequencing yielded, for each sample, at least 3 million paired-end reads carrying CDR3. TCRdb fed the 5' RACE reads into MiXCR, producing one record per CDR3 protein. The data show 700,000 to 1,000,000 distinct CDR3 sequences, around 42% seen once. The sequencing sample was made of blood. The TCR comes from a man in his sixties in good health. This rearrangement joins TRBV3-1 to TRBJ1-2; D might be TRBD1 (5 bases). CDR3 in DNA: TGTGCCAGCCGCCTTCAGGGAAACTATGGCTACACCTTC. Its translation is CASRLQGNYGYTF. Full variable domain (missing parts from reference TRBV3-1 and TRBJ1-2): DTAVSQTPKYLVTQMGNDKSIKCEQNLGHDTMYWYKQDSKKFLKIMFSYNNKELIINETVPNRFSPKSPDKAHLNLHINSLELGDSAVYFCASRLQGNYGYTFGSGTRLTVV.